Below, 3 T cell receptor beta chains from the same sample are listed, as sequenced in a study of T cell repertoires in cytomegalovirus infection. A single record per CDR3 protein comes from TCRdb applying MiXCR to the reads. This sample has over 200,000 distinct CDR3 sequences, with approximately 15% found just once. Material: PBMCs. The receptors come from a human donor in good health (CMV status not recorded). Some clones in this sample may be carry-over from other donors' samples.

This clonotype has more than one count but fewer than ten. CDR3 DNA: TGCAGTGCTAAACGGGAAGGGGCTAGCGGGCGGTACGAGCAGTACTTC. Protein sequence: CSAKREGASGRYEQYF. The rearrangement links TRBV20-1 to TRBJ2-7; 8 nucleotides align to TRBD2. The trim removed 4 bases at V and 4 bases at J, leaving 15 bases unmatched. In germline, CDR1 is DFQATT, CDR2 SNEGSKA (reference sequence). The CDR3 extends over 16 amino acids.

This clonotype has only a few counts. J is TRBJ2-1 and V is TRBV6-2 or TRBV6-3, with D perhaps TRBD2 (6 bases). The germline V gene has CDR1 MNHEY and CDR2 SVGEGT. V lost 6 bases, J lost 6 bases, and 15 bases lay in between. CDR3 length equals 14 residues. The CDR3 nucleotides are TGTGCCAGCAGAACTAGCAAGGCAGGCAATGAGCAGTTCTTC. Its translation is CASRTSKAGNEQFF.

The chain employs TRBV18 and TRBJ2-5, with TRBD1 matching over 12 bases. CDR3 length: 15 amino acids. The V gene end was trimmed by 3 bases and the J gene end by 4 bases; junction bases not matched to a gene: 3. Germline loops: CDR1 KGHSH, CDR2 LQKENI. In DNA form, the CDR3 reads TGTGCCAGCTCACCGGGACAGGGGGCTTCAGAGACCCAGTACTTC. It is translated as CASSPGQGASETQYF.